This entry is about one T cell receptor (beta chain). Its antigen is not identified. This sample was included in a study of cytomegalovirus exposure and HLA in healthy donors. The wider study: The early release's HLA-typed donors yielded 65 million to 85 million unique TCRs.

Points from the study as a whole: A link between a missense DCLRE1C variant and TCR beta V- and J-gene trimming emerged from a later analysis.

Vbeta (60) and Jbeta (13) primers were used in the PCR. Method: immunoSEQ multiplex PCR; TCRdb's copy keeps in-frame clones and lacks some. The repertoire includes about 130,000 clones, around 74% of them detected once, and approximately 7.2% sits in the top ten. Sequenced: PBMCs. This receptor was taken from a male donor in good health and CMV-seronegative.

CDR3 sequence: CASSLDRGGPNEQFF. In DNA, the CDR3 is TGTGCCAGCAGCTTAGATAGGGGGGGGCCGAATGAGCAGTTCTTC. This sequence joins TRBV7-9 and TRBJ2-1; D possibly corresponds to TRBD2 (7 bases). Deletions cut 1 base from V and 7 bases from J, with 14 bases between. The CDR3 loop spans 15 amino acids. Germline loops: CDR1 SEHNR, CDR2 FQNEAQ (reference sequence).